This passage covers 32 T cell receptor beta chains from one sample sequenced in a study of shared clonotypes between healthy human individuals. Here immunoSEQ multiplex PCR was the method, and the copy in TCRdb shows in-frame clones only, minus some. The table shows 2 million to 2.5 million clones, with approximately 96% occurring only once. The sample consisted of naive CD4+ T cells sorted from blood. Subset indicated: CD45RA+ positively selected. The source of these receptors is a man aged 18 to 29 in good health.

V and J are TRBV5-1 and TRBJ2-2, with 7 bases that match TRBD2. Per the germline V gene, CDR1 is SGHRS and CDR2 is YFSETQ. The V gene end was trimmed by 2 bases and the J gene end by 8 bases; junction bases not matched to a gene: 6. The CDR3 consists of 14 residues. This chain's CDR3 is CASSFGLDKGELFF. In DNA form, the CDR3 reads TGCGCCAGCAGCTTCGGACTAGATAAGGGGGAGCTGTTTTTT.

The CDR3 protein is CAISESSGRAEAFF. The CDR3 nucleotides read TGTGCCATCAGTGAGTCAAGTGGTCGGGCTGAAGCTTTCTTT. This sequence joins TRBV10-3 and TRBJ1-1; D uncertain. Germline V lookup: CDR1 ENHRY, CDR2 SYGVKD. V shed 0 bases and J shed 6 bases, with 11 bases lying between them. The CDR3 contains 14 residues.

V gene TRBV4-1 combines with J gene TRBJ1-5; 9 bases fit TRBD1. Trimming cost V 5 bases and J 6 bases; bases outside gene matches: 2. Looked up from germline, CDR1 is MGHRA and CDR2 is YSYEKL. The CDR3 has 13 amino acids. CDR3 residues: CASSSQGAQPQHF. The CDR3 DNA sequence: TGCGCCAGCAGCTCACAGGGGGCTCAGCCCCAGCATTTT.

This chain links TRBV6-1 with TRBJ1-2; D ambiguous. V was pared by 4 bases and J by 7 bases, with 19 bases between. The CDR3 covers 15 residues. The germline V gene encodes CDR1 MNHNS and CDR2 SASEGT. CDR3 in DNA: TGTGCCAGCAGTGTCCAAGACGTGGCGGGCGGTGGCTACACCTTC. Translation gives CASSVQDVAGGGYTF.

The chain couples TRBV4-2 to TRBJ2-3; no clear D gene. This CDR3 region has 10 residues. The V end lost 10 bases, the J end lost 3 bases, and 5 bases lay between the germline ends. Germline V lookup: CDR1 LGHNA, CDR2 YNFKEQ. Here the CDR3 DNA reads TGTGCCATCCTAACAGATACGCAGTATTTT. This encodes CAILTDTQYF.

As concerns this clone: In the same sample, other DNA sequences code for this CDR3. The rearrangement uses TRBV5-1 and TRBJ2-5, with TRBD1 identical over 7 bases. V was clipped by 1 base and J by 5 bases; unmatched bases: 5. The germline CDR1 and CDR2 sequences are SGHRS and YFSETQ. The CDR3 runs to 14 residues. The CDR3 nucleotides read TGCGCCAGCAGCTTGCGAGGGGGCGGGGAGACCCAGTACTTC. This gives the protein CASSLRGGGETQYF.

This chain links TRBV7-9 with TRBJ2-5; a weak D match, TRBD1 (5 bases). This CDR3 contains 12 residues. Germline V CDR1 and CDR2: SEHNR, FQNEAQ (reference sequence). Trimming took 5 bases from V and 8 from J, leaving 12 bases between them. CDR3 amino acids: CASSPNQGTQYF. In DNA, the CDR3 is TGTGCCAGCAGCCCTAACCAGGGAACCCAGTACTTC.

This CDR3 reads CASSESGGSGTTQYF. CDR3 coding DNA: TGCGCCAGCAGTGAGTCGGGGGGTAGCGGGACGACCCAGTACTTC. The rearrangement links TRBV10-2 to TRBJ2-5; 8 positions agree with TRBD2. Germline values: CDR1 WSHSY, CDR2 SAAADI. V was pared by 0 bases and J by 7 bases, with 7 bases of the junction left unmatched. CDR3 length: 15 amino acids.

The genes are TRBV5-4 and TRBJ1-5; D ambiguous. V lost 4 bases to trimming and J lost 1 base, with 9 bases between them. This CDR3 has 14 residues. Germline lookup yields CDR1 SGHNT and CDR2 YYREEE (reference sequence). In DNA, the CDR3 is TGTGCCAGCAGCGCCGGACTAAGCAATCAGCCCCAGCATTTT. Residues: CASSAGLSNQPQHF.

This chain uses TRBV6-1 with TRBJ1-5, with 10 bases matching TRBD1. The V gene's germline CDR1 is MNHNS and CDR2 SASEGT. Germline trimming cut 6 bases from V and 10 bases from J; bases unmatched to any gene: 3. This CDR3 is built from 12 residues. This CDR3 is CASRGQGIPQHF. As DNA, the CDR3 is TGTGCCAGCAGGGGACAGGGGATACCCCAGCATTTT.

The V and J genes are TRBV6-1 and TRBJ1-6; D remains unclear. Trimming removed 3 bases at V and 14 bases at J, with 11 bases between. In germline, CDR1 is MNHNS, CDR2 SASEGT. There are 12 residues in the CDR3. DNA of the CDR3: TGTGCCAGCAGTGACGCGGGCGCGGCCCTCCACTTT. Translated: CASSDAGAALHF.

About this clone: This specimen includes other DNA sequences encoding the same CDR3. The chain uses TRBV5-4 and TRBJ2-3; 8 bases map to TRBD1. Germline CDR1 and CDR2: SGHNT and YYREEE (reference sequence). The ends lost 1 base at V and 1 base at J; junction bases unmatched: 5. The CDR3 has 16 amino acids. CDR3 sequence (DNA): TGTGCCAGCAGCTTGAGACAGGGGTCGGGCACAGATACGCAGTATTTT. It encodes CASSLRQGSGTDTQYF.

The chain employs TRBV7-2 and TRBJ2-7; D remains unclear. V lost 4 bases and J lost 2, with 9 bases in between. CDR3 length: 13 residues. CDR1 and CDR2 from the germline V gene are SGHTA and FQGNSA. CDR3 sequence reads: CASSSSGPYEQYF. DNA for the CDR3: TGTGCCAGCAGCTCGTCCGGACCCTACGAGCAGTACTTC. Full variable domain (rest looked up from reference TRBV7-2 and TRBJ2-7): GAGVSQSPSNKVTEKGKDVELRCDPISGHTALYWYRQSLGQGLEFLIYFQGNSAPDKSGLPSDRFSAERTGGSVSTLTIQRTQQEDSAVYLCASSSSGPYEQYFGPGTRLTVT.

Regarding this clone: This sample also contains other DNA sequences that code for the same CDR3. The J gene is TRBJ2-7, the V gene TRBV28; D is uncertain. V was trimmed by 8 bases and J by 3 bases, leaving 8 bases between them. CDR1 and CDR2 from the germline V gene are MDHEN and SYDVKM. The CDR3 totals 11 residues. The CDR3 nucleotides read TGTGCCAGCGGGTCGAGCTACGAGCAGTACTTC. Encoded protein: CASGSSYEQYF.

Comments on this clone: The sample contains more than one DNA sequence encoding this CDR3. The chain employs TRBV2 and TRBJ1-6, with 9 nucleotides matching TRBD1. Germline values: CDR1 SNHLY, CDR2 FYNNEI. The CDR3 consists of 14 residues. Trimming at V came to 6 bases and at J to 7 bases, leaving 4 bases not matched to a gene. Written as DNA, the CDR3 is TGTGCCAGCAGCGCGGGACAGGGCAATTCACCCCTCCACTTT. Translating gives CASSAGQGNSPLHF.

This chain joins TRBV7-3 and TRBJ2-5; 8 positions match TRBD2. CDR1 and CDR2 from the germline V gene are SGHTA and FQGTGA. This CDR3 is 16 amino acids long. V gave up 5 bases and J gave up 2 bases; unmatched junction bases: 10. The CDR3: CASSLAGSGSQETQYF. The CDR3 bases are TGTGCCAGCAGCCTAGCGGGTAGCGGGTCACAAGAGACCCAGTACTTC.

This sequence joins TRBV6-4 and TRBJ2-2; D not resolved. Trimming stripped 4 bases from V and 1 base from J, with 4 bases between. CDR1 MRHNA and CDR2 SNTAGT come from the germline V gene. This CDR3 has 13 residues. CDR3 coding DNA: TGTGCCAGCAGTGCACAGAACACCGGGGAGCTGTTTTTT. This encodes CASSAQNTGELFF.

This chain uses TRBV10-3 with TRBJ2-7; possibly TRBD1 for D (6 bases). Trimming pared 8 bases from V and 0 bases from J, leaving 14 bases between. Germline loops: CDR1 ENHRY, CDR2 SYGVKD. The CDR3 length is 14 residues. The CDR3 loop is CAIGDTGVSYEQYF. The DNA for the CDR3 is TGTGCCATCGGGGACACCGGGGTCTCCTACGAGCAGTACTTC.

This rearrangement joins TRBV2 to TRBJ1-1; D unclear. This CDR3 is built from 14 residues. The germline V gene encodes CDR1 SNHLY and CDR2 FYNNEI. V lost 4 bases, J lost 1 base, and 10 bases lay in between. CDR3 protein: CASSVEEGNTEAFF. Here the CDR3 DNA reads TGTGCCAGCAGTGTAGAGGAGGGGAACACTGAAGCTTTCTTT.

Here the CDR3 DNA reads TGCGCCAGCAGCCAATTTCAGGGAAGAGGGCAGCCCCAGCATTTT. As protein: CASSQFQGRGQPQHF. The V call is TRBV4-1, the J call TRBJ1-5; D is possibly TRBD1 (5 bases). The CDR3 loop spans 15 amino acids. In germline, CDR1 is MGHRA, CDR2 YSYEKL. Trimming shortened V by 2 bases and J by 7 bases, and 15 bases separated the two germline ends.

J is TRBJ1-1 and V is TRBV6-6, with D uncertain. CDR3 length: 14 amino acids. The germline V gene encodes CDR1 MNHNY and CDR2 SVGAGI (reference sequence). Trimming pared 5 bases from V and 7 bases from J, leaving 17 bases between. The CDR3 DNA follows: TGTGCCAGCAGTAAGCCCCTGACGGCTCTTGAAGCTTTCTTT. Its protein is CASSKPLTALEAFF.

V gene TRBV7-6 combines with J gene TRBJ2-7; TRBD2 agrees at 16 bases. Germline loops: CDR1 SGHVS, CDR2 FNYEAQ. V dropped 5 bases and J dropped 5; count of bases not matched to a gene: 24. The CDR3 loop spans 22 amino acids. The CDR3: CASSQKEPPGLAGGRRTDEQYF. The CDR3 nucleotides are TGTGCCAGCAGCCAGAAAGAACCACCGGGACTAGCGGGGGGGCGAAGAACTGACGAGCAGTACTTC.

V gene TRBV11-2 combines with J gene TRBJ2-2, with no clear D. The CDR3 has 13 residues. Looked up from germline, CDR1 is SGHAT and CDR2 is FQNNGV. Trimming pared 3 bases from V and 5 bases from J, leaving 7 bases between. The chain's CDR3 is CASSFLETGELFF. DNA of the CDR3: TGTGCCAGCAGCTTCTTGGAGACCGGGGAGCTGTTTTTT.

The chain uses TRBV2 and TRBJ2-7, with TRBD1 identical over 7 bases. V shed 6 bases and J 7 bases; nucleotides not matched to a gene: 6. This CDR3 has 12 residues. CDR1 SNHLY and CDR2 FYNNEI come from the germline V gene. The CDR3 is CASRTQGPEQYF. The CDR3 nucleotides read TGTGCCAGCAGAACACAGGGGCCGGAGCAGTACTTC.

The chain carries TRBV29-1 and TRBJ2-1, with D possibly matching TRBD2 (7 bases). CDR1 is SQVTM, CDR2 ANQGSEA, per germline. The CDR3 totals 16 residues. Trimming cost V 4 bases and J 9 bases, with 25 bases left between them. CDR3 DNA sequence: TGCAGCGTTGGATTCCCAGAGGGGGGAGGGTGGTTTGAGCAGTTCTTC. It specifies CSVGFPEGGGWFEQFF.

V gene TRBV5-4 combines with J gene TRBJ1-2; no clear D. This CDR3 spans 14 amino acids. Germline values: CDR1 SGHNT, CDR2 YYREEE (reference sequence). The V end was cut by 6 bases, the J end by 4 bases, with 16 bases between. CDR3 in DNA: TGTGCCAGCACCAGAGGACCGGGCGGCTATGGCTACACCTTC. It encodes CASTRGPGGYGYTF.

Comments on this clone: Additional DNA sequences in this sample encode the identical CDR3. Here the CDR3 DNA reads TGTGCCAGCAGCCGAGGGAGCTCCTACAATGAGCAGTTCTTC. This gives the protein CASSRGSSYNEQFF. The genes are TRBV6-5 and TRBJ2-1; weak D call: TRBD2 (5 bases). With 6 bases removed from V and 0 bases from J, the gap between germline ends came to 9 bases. The CDR3 is made up of 14 amino acids. Germline CDR1 is MNHEY and CDR2 is SVGAGI.

The CDR3 loop is CASSELGHRRNEQYF. The CDR3 region has the DNA TGTGCCAGCAGTGAACTTGGTCACAGACGCAACGAGCAGTACTTC. The chain is built from TRBV2 and TRBJ2-7; D is undetermined. The CDR3 sequence is 15 residues long. CDR1 is SNHLY, CDR2 FYNNEI, per germline. The ends were cut back, 2 bases at V and 5 bases at J, with 16 bases in the middle.

This clone was detected only once. The J gene is TRBJ2-7, the V gene TRBV29-1; 15 positions agree with TRBD2. The CDR3 sequence is 14 residues long. Germline lookup yields CDR1 SQVTM and CDR2 ANQGSEA. With 6 bases clipped from V and 4 bases from J, the junction kept 4 bases outside the gene matches. This CDR3 is CSVRGLAGGYEQYF. In nucleotides, the CDR3 is TGCAGCGTACGGGGACTAGCGGGGGGATACGAGCAGTACTTC.

This chain connects TRBV28 to TRBJ1-1; 7 bases match TRBD1. The CDR3 runs 13 residues. Germline V gives CDR1 MDHEN, CDR2 SYDVKM. Losses at the gene ends were 10 bases for V and 14 bases for J; bases not matched to a gene: 19. CDR3 amino acids: CANSKGVQGLLFF. The CDR3 nucleotides read TGTGCCAACTCAAAGGGTGTACAGGGGTTGTTGTTCTTT.

This clone was detected only once. The V and J genes are TRBV10-3 and TRBJ2-6, with 8 nucleotides matching TRBD2. CDR3 size: 16 residues. Germline V gene sequence: CDR1 ENHRY, CDR2 SYGVKD. With V trimmed by 11 bases and J by 0 bases, 9 bases remained unmatched. CDR3 region: CASRGSGNSGANVLTF. The CDR3 nucleotides are TGTGCCTCTCGGGGTAGCGGGAACTCTGGGGCCAACGTCCTGACTTTC.

The chain links TRBV10-3 to TRBJ2-5; 8 nucleotides agree with TRBD1. The CDR3 spans 13 residues. The germline V gene encodes CDR1 ENHRY and CDR2 SYGVKD. J was trimmed by 5 bases and V by 11 bases; bases with no gene match: 10. Here the CDR3 DNA reads TGTGCCGTGAAAACGGACAGGGTTGAGACCCAGTACTTC. It translates to CAVKTDRVETQYF.